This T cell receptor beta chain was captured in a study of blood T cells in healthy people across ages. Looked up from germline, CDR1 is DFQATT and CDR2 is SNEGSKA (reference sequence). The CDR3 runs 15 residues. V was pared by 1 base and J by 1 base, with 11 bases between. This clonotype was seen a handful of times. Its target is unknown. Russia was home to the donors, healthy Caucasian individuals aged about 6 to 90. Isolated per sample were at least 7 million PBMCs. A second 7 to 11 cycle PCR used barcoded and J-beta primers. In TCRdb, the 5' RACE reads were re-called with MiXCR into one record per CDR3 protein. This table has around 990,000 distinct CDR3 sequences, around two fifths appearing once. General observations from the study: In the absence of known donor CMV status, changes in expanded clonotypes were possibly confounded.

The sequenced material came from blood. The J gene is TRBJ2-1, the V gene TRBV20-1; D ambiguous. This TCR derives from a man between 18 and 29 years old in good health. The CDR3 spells CSARGPARSYNEQFF. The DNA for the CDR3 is TGCAGTGCTAGAGGGCCAGCGAGATCCTACAATGAGCAGTTCTTC.